This T cell receptor beta chain was captured in a study of vaccination and CD4 T cells after COVID-19. Germline loops: CDR1 MDHEN, CDR2 SYDVKM. V was cut by 10 bases and J by 0 bases, with 28 bases left in between. The CDR3 length is 18 residues. As regards this clonotype: What it binds is unknown.

This sample's treatment: approximately 9-day PBMC culture with coronavirus spike peptide pools or control peptides (ViraFEST assay). On days 3 and 7, half the medium was swapped for fresh IL-2-containing medium. Once obtained from cultured CD4+ T cells, the DNA was sequenced using the Oncomine TCR Beta short-read assay. From cultured CD4+ T cells, genomic DNA was extracted. Each CDR3 protein gets one entry after TCRdb re-called the PCR reads with MiXCR. Counted here are about 15,000 distinct CDR3 sequences, around 45% occurring once; the ten biggest clones make up about 8.1%. Sequencing was carried out using CD4+ T cells from blood, cultured in vitro. This receptor was identified in a human donor who had recovered from COVID-19. The chain links TRBV28 to TRBJ2-7; a possible D gene is TRBD1 (5 bases). The CDR3 spells CANTTLPWRAGSSYEQYF. The CDR3 bases are TGTGCCAACACCACCCTCCCCTGGCGTGCAGGGTCCTCCTACGAGCAGTACTTC.